A single sample gave rise to the 30 T cell receptor beta chains below, sequenced in a study of blood T cell repertoires in COVID-19. Profiled with immunoSEQ multiplex PCR; TCRdb holds only in-frame clones, not every one. The sample contains 51,000 or so clones, roughly 90% of which appear only once. The sequenced sample was peripheral blood. The receptors come from an elderly man with acute or convalescent COVID-19.

The chain carries TRBV7-2 and TRBJ2-7, with 9 positions matching TRBD1. J lost 3 bases, V lost 1 base, and 4 bases had no gene match. This CDR3 is built from 15 residues. Germline values: CDR1 SGHTA, CDR2 FQGNSA. The CDR3 spells CASSLGDRASYEQYF. The CDR3 DNA is TGTGCCAGCAGCTTAGGGGACAGGGCCAGCTACGAGCAGTACTTC.

The V call is TRBV6-5, the J call TRBJ1-1, with D maybe TRBD1 (5 bases). V was cut by 7 bases and J by 1 base, with 13 bases left in between. CDR3 length equals 14 residues. The germline gives CDR1 MNHEY, CDR2 SVGAGI. DNA of the CDR3: TGTGCCAGCACGGGCGGGGGTACGAACACTGAAGCTTTCTTT. Protein sequence: CASTGGGTNTEAFF.

The J gene is TRBJ2-5, the V gene TRBV3-1 (or the pseudogene TRBV3-2), with 7 bases aligning to TRBD2. J was trimmed by 1 base and V by 6 bases; bases with no gene match: 8. Looked up from germline, CDR1 is LGHDT and CDR2 is YNNKEL (reference sequence). This CDR3 comprises 15 residues. CDR3 DNA sequence: TGTGCCAGCAGTTACTGGGGGGGGACCCAAGAGACCCAGTACTTC. This codes for CASSYWGGTQETQYF.

CDR3 bases: TGTGCCAGAAGCAGGACAGGGGCTGGAAACACCATATATTTT. Translating gives CARSRTGAGNTIYF. The chain employs TRBV5-3 and TRBJ1-3; 9 bases match TRBD1. TRBV5-3 is an ORF, and what it does is uncertain. This CDR3 has 14 amino acids. V gave up 4 bases and J gave up 2 bases; unmatched junction bases: 1.

This chain links TRBV27 with TRBJ1-2; possible D gene TRBD1, 5 bases. V gave up 2 bases and J gave up 2 bases, with 6 bases separating them. The CDR3 sequence is 13 residues long. From germline, CDR1 is MNHEY and CDR2 SMNVEV (reference sequence). The CDR3 here is CASSLDRNYGYTF. The CDR3 region has the DNA TGTGCCAGCAGTTTAGACAGAAACTATGGCTACACCTTC.

This chain links TRBV5-4 with TRBJ1-1; D uncertain. Germline CDR1 reads SGHNT; CDR2 reads YYREEE (reference sequence). Trimming cost V 4 bases and J 5 bases, with 15 bases left between them. This CDR3 spans 14 amino acids. CDR3 protein: CASSPQGGWTEAFF. The CDR3 DNA reads as TGTGCCAGCAGCCCCCAAGGAGGATGGACTGAAGCTTTCTTT.

This clone occurred once. This chain uses TRBV5-6 with TRBJ2-3; D ambiguous. Germline V gene lookup returns CDR1 SGHDT and CDR2 YYEEEE. Trimming shortened V by 1 base and J by 3 bases, and 12 bases separated the two germline ends. This CDR3 is built from 15 residues. CDR3 protein: CASSLISLVTDTQYF. Written as DNA, the CDR3 is TGTGCCAGCAGCTTGATCTCTCTCGTAACAGATACGCAGTATTTT.

This chain links TRBV29-1 with TRBJ1-4, with TRBD1 matching 8 bases. Germline CDR1 is SQVTM and CDR2 is ANQGSEA. Trimming took 6 bases from V and 10 from J; bases not matched to a gene: 13. The CDR3 is 14 residues long. The CDR3 bases are TGCAGCGTGGGGACTGACAGGGGAGGTGGAAAACTGTTTTTT. Translated, it gives CSVGTDRGGGKLFF.

The genes are TRBV7-8 and TRBJ2-2; no reliable D call. Per germline, CDR1 SGHVS and CDR2 FQNEAQ. V was trimmed by 3 bases and J by 6 bases, leaving 8 bases between them. The CDR3 covers 13 residues. The CDR3 DNA reads TGTGCCAGCAGCTTCAAAGCCCCCGGGGAGCTGTTTTTT. Protein: CASSFKAPGELFF.

The table lists this clone with a count of one. CDR3: CASSGLRESYEQYF. The CDR3 DNA reads as TGCGCCAGCAGTGGTCTGCGGGAATCCTACGAGCAGTACTTC. The chain couples TRBV10-2 to TRBJ2-7; tentatively, D is TRBD2 (6 bases). V was shortened by 4 bases and J by 1 base, with 11 bases between the two germline ends. The CDR3 length is 14 residues. In germline, CDR1 is WSHSY, CDR2 SAAADI.

The chain joins TRBV3-1 (or the pseudogene TRBV3-2) to TRBJ2-5, with D perhaps matching TRBD2 (6 bases). The germline V gene encodes CDR1 LGHDT and CDR2 YNNKEL (reference sequence). Trimming shortened V by 3 bases and J by 5 bases, and 10 bases separated the two germline ends. The CDR3 runs to 13 residues. CDR3 loop: CASSQGGGETQYF. The CDR3 DNA sequence: TGTGCCAGCAGCCAGGGAGGTGGGGAGACCCAGTACTTC.

This chain links TRBV5-1 with TRBJ2-2, with 10 bases matching TRBD1. Losses at the gene ends were 2 bases for V and 7 bases for J; bases not matched to a gene: 5. This CDR3 spans 15 amino acids. CDR1 is SGHRS and CDR2 is YFSETQ in the germline V gene. CDR3 sequence (DNA): TGCGCCAGCAGCTTCCGACAGGGGGCCAGCGGGGAGCTGTTTTTT. Its translation: CASSFRQGASGELFF.

This chain joins TRBV5-1 and TRBJ2-2; 8 nucleotides match TRBD1. The germline CDR1 and CDR2 sequences are SGHRS and YFSETQ. The CDR3 consists of 16 residues. The J segment lost 6 bases and the V segment lost 2 bases, leaving 9 bases of the junction unmatched. In DNA, the CDR3 is TGCGCCAGCAGCTTCGGACAGGGTGTCGGGTCCGGGGAGCTGTTTTTT. Residues: CASSFGQGVGSGELFF.

A note on this clone: Other nucleotide sequences from this sample produce the same CDR3. The chain joins TRBV5-1 to TRBJ1-1; 10 positions match TRBD1. The CDR3 is 15 residues long. Germline CDR1 and CDR2: SGHRS and YFSETQ. The V gene end was trimmed by 3 bases and the J gene end by 3 bases; junction bases not matched to a gene: 5. CDR3 in amino acids: CASSWGQGLDTEAFF. The CDR3 coding sequence is TGCGCCAGCAGCTGGGGACAGGGGCTTGACACTGAAGCTTTCTTT.

As for this clone: Additional DNA sequences in this sample encode the identical CDR3. The chain carries TRBV5-1 and TRBJ2-7; a weak D match, TRBD1 (6 bases). The CDR3 totals 15 residues. Trimming left V 0 bases short and J 0 bases short, with 10 bases between. CDR1 is SGHRS and CDR2 is YFSETQ in the germline V gene. The CDR3 DNA sequence: TGCGCCAGCAGCTTGGGAACAGGGAGCTCCTACGAGCAGTACTTC. Translation: CASSLGTGSSYEQYF.

The chain joins TRBV30 to TRBJ2-2, with TRBD1 matching 9 bases. The trim removed 5 bases at V and 5 bases at J, leaving 9 bases unmatched. There are 15 residues in the CDR3. Germline V gives CDR1 GTSNPN, CDR2 SVGIG (reference sequence). CDR3 region: CAWYPWTGDTGELFF. CDR3 DNA sequence: TGTGCCTGGTACCCGTGGACAGGGGATACCGGGGAGCTGTTTTTT.

The CDR3 loop is CASSPTTGGDYGYTF. The CDR3 DNA reads as TGTGCCAGCTCACCTACTACAGGGGGCGACTATGGCTACACCTTC. The chain is built from TRBV18 and TRBJ1-2; 9 positions agree with TRBD1. CDR1 KGHSH and CDR2 LQKENI come from the germline V gene. V shed 3 bases, J shed 3 bases, and the junction held 5 bases outside the gene matches. The CDR3 covers 15 residues.

The chain has TRBV3-1 (or the pseudogene TRBV3-2) and TRBJ2-1; D may be TRBD2 (7 bases). V dropped 3 bases and J dropped 7 bases, with 19 bases sitting between them. The CDR3 is 16 residues long. CDR1 is LGHDT and CDR2 is YNNKEL in the germline V gene (reference sequence). The CDR3 bases are TGTGCCAGCAGCCACTACCAGGCGGGGGCGCAGAATGAGCAGTTCTTC. Its translation is CASSHYQAGAQNEQFF.

The rearrangement links TRBV2 to TRBJ2-3, with 7 bases that match TRBD1. Germline assignment: CDR1 SNHLY and CDR2 FYNNEI. CDR3 length: 15 amino acids. J was trimmed by 1 base and V by 6 bases; bases with no gene match: 7. The CDR3 sequence is CASRARTGGTDTQYF. As DNA, the CDR3 is TGTGCCAGCAGGGCGAGGACAGGCGGCACAGATACGCAGTATTTT. Together with reference TRBV2 and TRBJ2-3, the CDR3 gives the full variable domain: EPEVTQTPSHQVTQMGQEVILRCVPISNHLYFYWYRQILGQKVEFLVSFYNNEISEKSEIFDDQFSVERPDGSNFTLKIRSTKLEDSAMYFCASRARTGGTDTQYFGPGTRLTVL.

V usage is TRBV6-5 and J usage is TRBJ1-2, with D unclear. This CDR3 has 15 residues. V lost 5 bases to trimming and J lost 3 bases, with 16 bases between them. Germline CDR1 reads MNHEY; CDR2 reads SVGAGI. The CDR3 spells CASSRPSQRDYGYTF. The CDR3 DNA reads TGTGCCAGCAGTCGCCCAAGTCAGAGGGACTATGGCTACACCTTC.

This sequence joins TRBV30 and TRBJ1-2; D is unresolved. V lost 0 bases to trimming and J lost 6 bases, with 8 bases between them. The CDR3 length is 12 residues. Germline lookup yields CDR1 GTSNPN and CDR2 SVGIG (reference sequence). The CDR3 sequence is CAWSVQPNGYTF. The CDR3 coding sequence is TGTGCCTGGAGTGTACAACCCAATGGCTACACCTTC.

The CDR3 reads CASSGPAGTGNEKLFF. The CDR3 DNA reads as TGTGCCAGCAGTGGCCCCGCGGGGACAGGGAATGAAAAACTGTTTTTT. V gene TRBV28 combines with J gene TRBJ1-4; TRBD1 agrees at 9 bases. The V and J ends lost 5 bases and 5 bases, in that order; junction bases with no gene match: 9. Germline V gene sequence: CDR1 MDHEN, CDR2 SYDVKM. The CDR3 runs 16 residues.

The chain recombines TRBV14 with TRBJ1-2; TRBD1 aligns across 9 bases. V dropped 3 bases and J dropped 7; count of bases not matched to a gene: 6. Germline CDR1 and CDR2: SGHDN and FVKESK. The length of the CDR3 is 14 residues. The CDR3 coding sequence is TGTGCCAGCAGCCATGTGACAGGGGGTTCTGGCTACACCTTC. Amino acid sequence: CASSHVTGGSGYTF.

V gene TRBV6-5 combines with J gene TRBJ2-7; possibly TRBD1 for D (5 bases). CDR1 and CDR2 from the germline V gene are MNHEY and SVGAGI. The CDR3 extends over 13 amino acids. V gave up 2 bases and J gave up 2 bases, with 7 bases separating them. As DNA, the CDR3 is TGTGCCAGCAGTTACGCGACAGCCTACGAGCAGTACTTC. Its translation is CASSYATAYEQYF.

The chain has TRBV7-9 and TRBJ2-1, with 12 bases fitting TRBD2. The V segment lost 4 bases and the J segment 2 bases; nucleotides outside the gene matches: 12. Germline V gives CDR1 SEHNR, CDR2 FQNEAQ (reference sequence). The CDR3 has 19 residues. CDR3 residues: CASSSTSGGVDVTYNEQFF. The DNA of the CDR3 is TGTGCCAGCAGCTCGACTAGCGGGGGAGTCGACGTAACCTACAATGAGCAGTTCTTC.

The V gene is TRBV11-2, the J gene TRBJ1-6, with D perhaps matching TRBD1 (5 bases). Germline V CDR1 and CDR2: SGHAT, FQNNGV. There are 16 residues in the CDR3. Trimming stripped 4 bases from V and 10 bases from J, with 20 bases between. The CDR3 reads CASSSFTPVGGSPLHF. The CDR3 DNA reads TGTGCCAGCAGCTCATTTACCCCGGTCGGGGGGTCACCCCTCCACTTT.

CDR3: CASSISSGNNQPQHF. The CDR3 DNA reads as TGTGCCAGCAGTATCTCAAGCGGCAACAATCAGCCCCAGCATTTT. The chain recombines TRBV6-4 with TRBJ1-5, with D unresolved. The CDR3 is made up of 15 amino acids. Germline CDR1 is MRHNA and CDR2 is SNTAGT. With 5 bases removed from V and 3 bases from J, the gap between germline ends came to 14 bases.

This clone was recorded once. The gene calls are TRBV5-1 and TRBJ1-1; D perhaps matches TRBD1 (5 bases). The CDR3 is made up of 15 amino acids. The germline CDR1 and CDR2 sequences are SGHRS and YFSETQ. Deletions cut 0 bases from V and 4 bases from J, with 13 bases between. The chain's CDR3 is CASSLGAGLVTEAFF. CDR3 coding DNA: TGCGCCAGCAGCTTGGGCGCAGGGTTGGTCACTGAAGCTTTCTTT.

This clone showed up just once. The rearrangement links TRBV11-1 to TRBJ2-2, with a tentative D call TRBD1 (6 bases). The CDR3 length is 15 residues. Trimming stripped 3 bases from V and 5 bases from J, with 13 bases between. CDR1 and CDR2 (germline): SGHAT, FQDESV (reference sequence). CDR3 in DNA: TGTGCCAGCAGCTTTGGTAATACAGGGACCGGGGAGCTGTTTTTT. Amino acid sequence: CASSFGNTGTGELFF.

The chain recombines TRBV18 with TRBJ2-1; 8 bases align to TRBD1. V shed 3 bases and J 0 bases; nucleotides not matched to a gene: 1. Germline CDR1 KGHSH, CDR2 LQKENI. CDR3 length: 15 amino acids. CDR3 nucleotide sequence: TGTGCCAGCTCACCCGACAGGGGCTCCTACAATGAGCAGTTCTTC. Its protein product is CASSPDRGSYNEQFF.